This entry describes one T cell receptor beta chain. Its antigen remains unknown. This sample is part of a study of T cells expressing NK-cell markers. Study at large: Of eight sequenced donors, seven were HCMV-seropositive and one HCMV-seronegative.

Overall study results and limits: In roughly six donors, dominant NKG2C+ clonotypes were roughly 1.0-8% of CD8+ T cells. It is unclear if expanded NKG2C-expressing clones target HCMV antigens.

TCRdb reprocessed the 5' RACE reads and keeps a single row for each CDR3 protein, giving no DNA. The listing contains under 200,000 distinct CDR3 sequences. The clonotype originates from a woman between 18 and 69 years old in good health. The specimen was blood T cells: a sorted CD56 or NKG2C T cell subset, CD4+ or CD8+ T cells, or bulk PBMC T cells (not recorded which).

The CDR3 region is CASSERDTNSNQPQHF. V and J are TRBV2 and TRBJ1-5. The CDR3 loop spans 16 amino acids. The germline V gene encodes CDR1 SNHLY and CDR2 FYNNEI.